The clone carrying this T cell receptor (beta chain) was detected a few times. The antigen remains unidentified. Each single cDNA molecule received a unique molecular identifier. TCRdb reanalysed the 5' RACE reads using MiXCR and keeps one entry per CDR3 protein. The repertoire has 68,000 or so distinct CDR3 sequences, about a tenth of them found once; the top ten carry around 6.1%. The CDR3 has 14 amino acids. V was pared by 3 bases and J by 8 bases, with 14 bases between. Germline-derived CDR1 and CDR2 are KGHSH and LQKENI. The sample originates from a study of early T cells in non-severe SARS-CoV-2 infection. Across the study: Unsorted whole blood bulk RNA was sequenced, with unpaired chains. Study-level results: Matching with VDJdb favored anti-spike CD8 responses (missing private and CD4 specificities).

The sample consisted of whole blood. The rearrangement links TRBV18 to TRBJ2-1, with D possibly TRBD1 on 6 matching bases. The sequence derives from an adult who was a healthcare worker with PCR-confirmed SARS-CoV-2 infection or an uninfected control (not recorded which). CDR3 nucleotides: TGTGCCAGCTCACCGCTAGACAGGTCCCATGAGCAGTTCTTC. It is translated as CASSPLDRSHEQFF. The full variable domain, completed using reference TRBV18 and TRBJ2-1, is NAGVMQNPRHLVRRRGQEARLRCSPMKGHSHVYWYRQLPEEGLKFMVYLQKENIIDESGMPKERFSAEFPKEGPSILRIQQVVRGDSAAYFCASSPLDRSHEQFFGPGTRLTVL.